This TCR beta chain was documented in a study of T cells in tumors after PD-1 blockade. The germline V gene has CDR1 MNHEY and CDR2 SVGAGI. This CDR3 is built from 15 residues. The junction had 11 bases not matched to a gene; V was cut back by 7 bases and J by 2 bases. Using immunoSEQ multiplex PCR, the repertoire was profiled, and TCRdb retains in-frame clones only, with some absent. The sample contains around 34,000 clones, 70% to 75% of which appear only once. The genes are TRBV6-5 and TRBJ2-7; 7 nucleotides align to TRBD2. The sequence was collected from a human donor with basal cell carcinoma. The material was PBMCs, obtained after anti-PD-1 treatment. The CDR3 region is CASIISGGIPYEQYF. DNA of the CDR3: TGTGCCAGCATTATATCGGGGGGTATTCCCTACGAGCAGTACTTC.